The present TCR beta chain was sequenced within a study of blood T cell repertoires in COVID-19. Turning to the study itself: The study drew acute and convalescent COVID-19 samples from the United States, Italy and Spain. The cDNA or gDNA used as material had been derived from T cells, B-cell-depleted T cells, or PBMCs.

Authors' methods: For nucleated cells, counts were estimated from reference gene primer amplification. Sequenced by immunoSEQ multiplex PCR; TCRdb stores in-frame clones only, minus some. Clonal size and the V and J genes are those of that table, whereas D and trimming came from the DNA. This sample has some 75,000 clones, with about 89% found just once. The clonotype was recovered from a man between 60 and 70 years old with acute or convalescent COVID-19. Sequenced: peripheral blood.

The CDR3 nucleotides are TGTGCCAGCAGCCAGGAATCCCAAAGGGGGACCCAGTACTTC. It encodes CASSQESQRGTQYF. V is TRBV11-2 and J is TRBJ2-5, with D maybe TRBD1 (5 bases). The CDR3 covers 14 residues. The ends were cut back, 5 bases at V and 7 bases at J, with 17 bases in the middle. Germline loops: CDR1 SGHAT, CDR2 FQNNGV. Full variable domain (outside the CDR3, taken from reference TRBV11-2 and TRBJ2-5): EAGVAQSPRYKIIEKRQSVAFWCNPISGHATLYWYQQILGQGPKLLIQFQNNGVVDDSQLPKDRFSAERLKGVDSTLKIQPAKLEDSAVYLCASSQESQRGTQYFGPGTRLLVL.